These 28 T cell receptor beta chains originate from one sample sequenced in a study of T cells after yellow fever vaccination. TCRdb used MiXCR to reprocess the 5' RACE reads, holding one entry per CDR3 protein. The sample has about 330,000 distinct CDR3 sequences; 6.8% are singletons. Sequences were derived from PBMCs, sampled around 45 days after the first yellow fever vaccination. The receptors derive from a man aged 18 to 29 who received the YFV17D yellow fever vaccine.

CDR3 DNA sequence: TGTGCCAGCAGGACCGACAGGGGTAGAGATACGCAGTATTTT. Its protein is CASRTDRGRDTQYF. This chain connects TRBV7-2 to TRBJ2-3; 8 nucleotides agree with TRBD1. CDR1 SGHTA and CDR2 FQGNSA come from the germline V gene. V was pared by 6 bases and J by 5 bases, with 7 bases of the junction left unmatched. This CDR3 comprises 14 residues.

The chain couples TRBV12-3 or TRBV12-4 to TRBJ1-1; 7 nucleotides align to TRBD1. J lost 0 bases, V lost 4 bases, and 5 bases had no gene match. The CDR3 spans 15 residues. This chain's CDR3 is CASSSPTGLNTEAFF. CDR3 DNA sequence: TGTGCCAGCAGTTCTCCGACAGGGCTGAACACTGAAGCTTTCTTT.

This clonotype was counted only a few times. For the CDR3, the DNA is TGCGCCAGCAGCCAGAGACTAGCGGGGACCACAGATACGCAGTATTTT. It translates to CASSQRLAGTTDTQYF. The chain has TRBV4-1 and TRBJ2-3, with 11 bases that match TRBD2. Looked up from germline, CDR1 is MGHRA and CDR2 is YSYEKL. J was trimmed by 2 bases and V by 3 bases; bases with no gene match: 4. This CDR3 contains 16 residues.

The V and J genes are TRBV12-3 or TRBV12-4 and TRBJ2-5; D possibly corresponds to TRBD1 (6 bases). This CDR3 has 15 amino acids. V was clipped by 5 bases and J by 5 bases, with 18 bases between them. In nucleotides, the CDR3 is TGTGCCAGCAGTCCAGCGTCAGGGGTCTGGGAGACCCAGTACTTC. Encoded protein: CASSPASGVWETQYF.

There are a few counts of this clonotype. This chain joins TRBV7-2 and TRBJ2-3, with 8 bases aligning to TRBD2. After removal of 3 bases from V and 6 bases from J, the junction contained 8 bases not matched to a gene. Per germline, CDR1 SGHTA and CDR2 FQGNSA. The CDR3 totals 15 residues. The CDR3 region is CASSLSGGLFDTQYF. The CDR3 nucleotides are TGTGCCAGCAGCTTGTCGGGGGGGCTGTTCGATACGCAGTATTTT.

This chain connects TRBV6-5 to TRBJ1-1; D ambiguous. The CDR3 extends over 13 amino acids. V dropped 2 bases and J dropped 1 base, with 5 bases sitting between them. CDR1 and CDR2 from the germline V gene are MNHEY and SVGAGI. The CDR3 loop is CASSYLRNTEAFF. The CDR3 DNA sequence: TGTGCCAGCAGTTACCTGCGGAACACTGAAGCTTTCTTT.

This clonotype was recorded at least ten times. The chain employs TRBV12-3 or TRBV12-4 and TRBJ2-2; D call uncertain. Between the trimmed V and J ends, which lost 8 bases and 3 bases, there was a span of 13 bases. This CDR3 region has 14 residues. CDR3 in amino acids: CASLRSTYTGELFF. The DNA of the CDR3 is TGTGCCAGCCTTCGGTCCACATACACCGGGGAGCTGTTTTTT.

This chain links TRBV7-9 with TRBJ2-7; D is uncertain. The germline V gene has CDR1 SEHNR and CDR2 FQNEAQ (reference sequence). V lost 10 bases and J 5 bases, leaving 15 bases between the germline ends. The CDR3 covers 12 residues. CDR3 sequence: CAIGPGQDEQYF. Here the CDR3 DNA reads TGTGCCATCGGCCCCGGGCAGGACGAGCAGTACTTC. The variable domain in full, with the rest retrieved from reference TRBV7-9 and TRBJ2-7, is DTGVSQNPRHKITKRGQNVTFRCDPISEHNRLYWYRQTLGQGPEFLTYFQNEAQLEKSRLLSDRFSAERPKGSFSTLEIQRTEQGDSAMYLCAIGPGQDEQYFGPGTRLTVT.

This clonotype was counted ten times or more. J is TRBJ2-1 and V is TRBV4-3; no firm D call. The CDR3 is made up of 15 amino acids. The germline gives CDR1 LGHNA, CDR2 YSLEER. Trimming pared 4 bases from V and 0 bases from J, leaving 10 bases between. The CDR3 is CASSPGSSSYNEQFF. The CDR3 DNA is TGCGCCAGCAGCCCCGGTTCTAGCTCCTACAATGAGCAGTTCTTC.

A few counts support this clonotype. The V gene is TRBV7-2, the J gene TRBJ2-7; perhaps TRBD1 as D (6 bases). V was trimmed by 5 bases and J by 3 bases, leaving 17 bases between them. The CDR3 contains 15 residues. Germline V CDR1 and CDR2: SGHTA, FQGNSA. CDR3 nucleotide sequence: TGTGCCAGCAGCCCGACCTCCGACAGGAACTACGAGCAGTACTTC. Translated, it gives CASSPTSDRNYEQYF.

There are many counts of this clonotype. The chain has TRBV12-3 or TRBV12-4 and TRBJ2-2; D gene ambiguous. V lost 8 bases, J lost 6 bases, and 7 bases lay in between. This CDR3 region has 11 residues. The CDR3 DNA follows: TGTGCCAGCTCTTATGCCGGGGAGCTGTTTTTT. Its protein product is CASSYAGELFF.

This clonotype was counted a few times. The chain recombines TRBV7-2 with TRBJ2-5; D possibly matches TRBD1 or TRBD2 (6 bases each). This CDR3 comprises 15 residues. Germline-derived CDR1 and CDR2 are SGHTA and FQGNSA. The germline V and J ends were trimmed by 0 bases and 0 bases, with 8 bases remaining between them. The DNA for the CDR3 is TGTGCCAGCAGCTTAGCGGGGGGCCACCAAGAGACCCAGTACTTC. This codes for CASSLAGGHQETQYF.

The chain recombines TRBV20-1 with TRBJ2-1; D may be TRBD1 or TRBD2 (5 bases each). Germline loops: CDR1 DFQATT, CDR2 SNEGSKA (reference sequence). This CDR3 is built from 13 residues. Deletions cut 3 bases from V and 0 bases from J, with 6 bases between. For the CDR3, the DNA is TGCAGTGCTAGTGGGGGCTCCTACAATGAGCAGTTCTTC. Its protein product is CSASGGSYNEQFF.

This clonotype was picked up a small number of times. J is TRBJ2-3 and V is TRBV5-1; D might be TRBD1 (5 bases). With 0 bases removed from V and 2 bases from J, the gap between germline ends came to 10 bases. CDR1 SGHRS and CDR2 YFSETQ come from the germline V gene. CDR3 size: 15 residues. The CDR3 here is CASSLAREATDTQYF. The DNA for the CDR3 is TGCGCCAGCAGCTTGGCCAGGGAAGCCACAGATACGCAGTATTTT.

A note on this clonotype: At one of its ends the junction is not consistent with the germline gene, which may arise from a read error. This chain links TRBV5-1 with TRBJ2-6; D is uncertain. Germline CDR1 reads SGHRS; CDR2 reads YFSETQ. This CDR3 contains 14 residues. CDR3: CASSLGTGANVLTF. The CDR3 DNA is TGCGCCAGCAGTTTGGGGACTGGGGCCAACGTCCTGACTTTC.

The V and J genes are TRBV27 and TRBJ1-2; weak D call: TRBD1 (6 bases). This CDR3 contains 17 residues. Germline CDR1 MNHEY, CDR2 SMNVEV (reference sequence). Deletions cut 5 bases from V and 5 bases from J, with 24 bases between. The CDR3 reads CASSPNLLDRRPYGYTF. CDR3 nucleotides: TGTGCCAGCAGTCCTAACCTACTAGACAGGAGACCTTATGGCTACACCTTC.

This clonotype appeared a few times. V is TRBV20-1 and J is TRBJ2-1, with TRBD2 matching over 8 bases. This CDR3 is built from 13 residues. The ends lost 5 bases at V and 7 bases at J; junction bases unmatched: 7. Germline CDR1 and CDR2: DFQATT and SNEGSKA (reference sequence). CDR3 sequence reads: CSAPGGGGNEQFF. In nucleotides, the CDR3 is TGCAGTGCTCCGGGGGGGGGCGGAAATGAGCAGTTCTTC.

This clonotype was seen only a few times. This rearrangement joins TRBV15 to TRBJ1-2; TRBD1 aligns across 11 bases. CDR3 length equals 15 residues. CDR1 is LNHNV, CDR2 YYDKDF, per germline (reference sequence). Losses at the gene ends were 5 bases for V and 8 bases for J; bases not matched to a gene: 10. CDR3 DNA sequence: TGTGCCACCAGCGAAGGCCGGGACAGGGGGAACGGCTACACCTTC. Its protein is CATSEGRDRGNGYTF.

The sample holds a few counts of this clonotype. The chain is built from TRBV11-1 and TRBJ1-1; D possibly corresponds to TRBD1 (6 bases). V was cut by 2 bases and J by 4 bases, with 17 bases left in between. The CDR3 spans 16 residues. CDR1 is SGHAT and CDR2 is FQDESV in the germline V gene (reference sequence). The CDR3 loop reads CASSLPTGLGSTEAFF. The CDR3 DNA follows: TGTGCCAGCAGCTTACCCACAGGGTTAGGGTCCACTGAAGCTTTCTTT.

Only one count was recorded for this clonotype. The gene calls are TRBV4-2 and TRBJ2-3; D could derive from TRBD1 or TRBD2 (5 bases each). Trimming took off 0 bases at V and 7 bases at J, with 8 bases between the two ends. CDR1 and CDR2 from the germline V gene are LGHNA and YNFKEQ. The CDR3 sequence is 13 residues long. CDR3 protein: CASSQDGGNTQYF. DNA of the CDR3: TGTGCCAGCAGCCAAGATGGGGGAAATACGCAGTATTTT.

The V and J genes are TRBV5-1 and TRBJ2-3; D remains ambiguous. This CDR3 contains 13 residues. V was trimmed by 7 bases and J by 4 bases, leaving 13 bases between them. Germline CDR1 is SGHRS and CDR2 is YFSETQ. CDR3 bases: TGCGCCAGCGGCCTTAAAGTCGCAGATACGCAGTATTTT. It specifies CASGLKVADTQYF.

This clonotype showed up just a few times. The chain recombines TRBV6-1 with TRBJ2-3, with TRBD2 matching 10 bases. CDR3 size: 16 residues. The germline V gene has CDR1 MNHNS and CDR2 SASEGT. The junction had 6 bases not matched to a gene; V was cut back by 5 bases and J by 1 base. Written as DNA, the CDR3 is TGTGCCAGCAGTAGGGCTAGCGGGGGCGGCACAGATACGCAGTATTTT. It encodes CASSRASGGGTDTQYF.

The sample holds a few counts of this clonotype. The chain recombines TRBV19 with TRBJ2-7, with 11 nucleotides matching TRBD2. The V segment lost 7 bases and the J segment 1 base; nucleotides outside the gene matches: 3. This CDR3 is built from 14 residues. Germline V gene lookup returns CDR1 LNHDA and CDR2 SQIVND (reference sequence). CDR3 sequence: CASTTSGGSYEQYF. The CDR3 region has the DNA TGTGCCAGTACCACTAGCGGGGGATCCTACGAGCAGTACTTC.

This clonotype was seen at least ten times. The V and J genes are TRBV7-9 and TRBJ1-2, with unresolved D. The ends were cut back, 8 bases at V and 4 bases at J, with 11 bases in the middle. Germline V gives CDR1 SEHNR, CDR2 FQNEAQ (reference sequence). The CDR3 extends over 12 amino acids. CDR3: CASANLGYGYTF. The CDR3 DNA is TGTGCCAGCGCGAATTTGGGCTATGGCTACACCTTC.

This clonotype appeared a few times. The chain couples TRBV11-1 to TRBJ2-1, with D perhaps TRBD2 (8 bases). The germline gives CDR1 SGHAT, CDR2 FQDESV (reference sequence). The germline V and J ends were trimmed by 6 bases and 0 bases, with 27 bases remaining between them. The CDR3 totals 20 residues. DNA of the CDR3: TGTGCCAGCAGTCCCCCCGCTAAGGGGGCGGGGGGTCCCTCCTACAATGAGCAGTTCTTC. Its protein is CASSPPAKGAGGPSYNEQFF. Full variable domain (rest looked up from reference TRBV11-1 and TRBJ2-1): EAEVAQSPRYKITEKSQAVAFWCDPISGHATLYWYRQILGQGPELLVQFQDESVVDDSQLPKDRFSAERLKGVDSTLKIQPAELGDSAMYLCASSPPAKGAGGPSYNEQFFGPGTRLTVL.

This clonotype was picked up many times. V usage is TRBV6-2 or TRBV6-3 and J usage is TRBJ1-2; D is undetermined. In germline, CDR1 is MNHEY, CDR2 SVGEGT. The CDR3 length is 13 residues. Trimming took 0 bases from V and 3 from J, leaving 5 bases between them. CDR3 region: CASSYSGDYGYTF. Here the CDR3 DNA reads TGTGCCAGCAGTTACTCCGGGGACTATGGCTACACCTTC.

The chain recombines TRBV6-1 with TRBJ2-1; TRBD2 aligns across 7 bases. V was clipped by 7 bases and J by 0 bases; unmatched bases: 0. The CDR3 covers 13 residues. From germline, CDR1 is MNHNS and CDR2 SASEGT. The DNA of the CDR3 is TGTGCCAGCAAGCGGGACTCCTACAATGAGCAGTTCTTC. Protein product: CASKRDSYNEQFF.

This clonotype has a handful of counts. This rearrangement joins TRBV7-9 to TRBJ1-2; TRBD1 agrees at 10 bases. CDR3 size: 14 residues. Losses at the gene ends were 5 bases for V and 6 bases for J; bases not matched to a gene: 6. CDR1 and CDR2 from the germline V gene are SEHNR and FQNEAQ (reference sequence). CDR3 protein: CASSLWTGGDGYTF. Here the CDR3 DNA reads TGTGCCAGCAGCCTATGGACAGGGGGAGATGGCTACACCTTC.